These 29 T cell receptor beta chains were sequenced from one sample in a study of T-cell memory formation after mild COVID-19. TCRdb reprocessed the 5' RACE reads via MiXCR and lists one record per CDR3 protein. The data show hundreds of thousands of distinct CDR3 sequences, with approximately 22% seen just once and roughly 21% held by the top ten. The sample comprised PBMCs or a T cell subset sorted from them (not recorded which). The receptor set was obtained from a man aged 18 to 29 who had mild COVID-19 (a few samples of this study predate the infection). Cell type and time point are not known.

The sample holds a few counts of this clonotype. V is TRBV12-3 or TRBV12-4 and J is TRBJ2-4, with D perhaps matching TRBD2 (6 bases). V shed 3 bases and J shed 0 bases, with 9 bases lying between them. The CDR3 length is 15 residues. DNA for the CDR3: TGTGCCAGCAGTTTTGGGGGGAGAGCCAAAAACATTCAGTACTTC. Translated: CASSFGGRAKNIQYF.

The chain is built from TRBV5-1 and TRBJ2-7, with 9 bases matching TRBD1. CDR3 length: 13 amino acids. CDR1 and CDR2 from the germline V gene are SGHRS and YFSETQ. V was pared by 2 bases and J by 6 bases, with 3 bases of the junction left unmatched. The CDR3 loop reads CASSFSTGGEQYV. CDR3 DNA sequence: TGCGCCAGCAGCTTCTCGACAGGGGGCGAGCAGTACGTC.

Points on this clonotype: The junction differs from germline at one of its ends, possibly a read error. This chain links TRBV10-3 with TRBJ2-2; D is unresolved. Germline CDR1 ENHRY, CDR2 SYGVKD. CDR3 length: 14 residues. The CDR3 DNA is TGTGCCATCAGTGAGTCGGGTGACACCGTGGAGCTGTTTTTT. Translation: CAISESGDTVELFF.

The chain is built from TRBV27 and TRBJ2-1; 8 bases match TRBD2. The CDR3 totals 16 residues. The trim removed 3 bases at V and 2 bases at J, leaving 6 bases unmatched. From germline, CDR1 is MNHEY and CDR2 SMNVEV (reference sequence). For the CDR3, the DNA is TGTGCCAGCAGTTTTCTTAGGCGGGGGGCCTACAATGAGCAGTTCTTC. Its translation: CASSFLRRGAYNEQFF.

This clonotype was found a few times. V is TRBV4-1 and J is TRBJ2-5; no firm D call. The CDR3 runs 12 residues. The V end lost 1 base, the J end lost 2 bases, and 2 bases lay between the germline ends. CDR1 is MGHRA and CDR2 is YSYEKL in the germline V gene. The CDR3 coding sequence is TGCGCCAGCAGCCAAGGGCAAGAGACCCAGTACTTC. Translation gives CASSQGQETQYF.

This clonotype came up a few times. The rearrangement links TRBV6-5 to TRBJ2-1, with TRBD2 matching 7 bases. This CDR3 spans 14 amino acids. From germline, CDR1 is MNHEY and CDR2 SVGAGI. The ends lost 6 bases at V and 4 bases at J; junction bases unmatched: 6. In DNA form, the CDR3 reads TGTGCCAGCAGAAAGCGGGGAGGGTACAATGAGCAGTTCTTC. This encodes CASRKRGGYNEQFF.

The chain combines TRBV12-3 or TRBV12-4 with TRBJ2-2; D gene ambiguous. The CDR3 loop spans 14 amino acids. The V and J ends lost 5 bases and 7 bases respectively, with 14 bases between them. The CDR3 here is CASSPSSTDGELFF. CDR3 in DNA: TGTGCCAGCAGTCCCTCCTCAACTGACGGGGAGCTGTTTTTT.

This clonotype appeared many times. V and J are TRBV20-1 and TRBJ2-3; 9 bases line up with TRBD2. The germline V gene encodes CDR1 DFQATT and CDR2 SNEGSKA (reference sequence). CDR3 length equals 16 residues. Trimming at V came to 0 bases and at J to 4 bases, leaving 8 bases not matched to a gene. The CDR3 is CSARDIASGDADTQYF. The CDR3 DNA follows: TGCAGTGCTAGAGATATAGCTAGCGGGGATGCAGATACGCAGTATTTT.

This chain links TRBV9 with TRBJ1-5; D is possibly TRBD1 (5 bases). The CDR3 has 14 residues. Germline loops: CDR1 SGDLS, CDR2 YYNGEE. Between the trimmed V and J ends, which lost 3 bases and 4 bases, there was a span of 11 bases. CDR3 sequence: CASSARGENQPQHF. CDR3 bases: TGTGCCAGCAGCGCGAGGGGAGAGAATCAGCCCCAGCATTTT.

This chain uses TRBV5-1 with TRBJ2-6; D is ambiguous. The CDR3 length is 15 residues. V shed 0 bases and J shed 3 bases, with 7 bases lying between them. CDR1 SGHRS and CDR2 YFSETQ come from the germline V gene. Here the CDR3 DNA reads TGCGCCAGCAGCTTGGCCTCCATTGGGGCCAACGTCCTGACTTTC. As protein: CASSLASIGANVLTF.

This clonotype turned up a few times. The chain recombines TRBV6-2 or TRBV6-3 with TRBJ2-5; possibly TRBD2 for D (6 bases). The CDR3 contains 11 residues. Germline V gene data show CDR1 as MNHEY and CDR2 as SVGEGT. V was cut by 6 bases and J by 9 bases, with 11 bases left in between. The CDR3 DNA is TGTGCCAGCAGGGCCCCGGGGGCCCAGTACTTC. Translated: CASRAPGAQYF.

The J gene is TRBJ1-2, the V gene TRBV20-1; D is unresolved. Trimming removed 0 bases at V and 5 bases at J, with 19 bases between. From germline, CDR1 is DFQATT and CDR2 SNEGSKA (reference sequence). The CDR3 totals 16 residues. In DNA, the CDR3 is TGCAGTGCTAGAGATATCGGAACCGTAGTTTTGTATGGCTACACCTTC. Protein sequence: CSARDIGTVVLYGYTF.

This clonotype was seen only a few times. V usage is TRBV27 and J usage is TRBJ2-7; no clear D gene. Trimming took off 4 bases at V and 2 bases at J, with 15 bases between the two ends. Germline CDR1 and CDR2: MNHEY and SMNVEV (reference sequence). There are 15 residues in the CDR3. CDR3 region: CASSSVGYQAYEQYF. DNA of the CDR3: TGTGCCAGCAGTTCGGTAGGATATCAAGCCTACGAGCAGTACTTC.

This clonotype was detected a few times. This sequence joins TRBV6-5 and TRBJ2-3, with 8 bases lining up with TRBD1. The CDR3 is made up of 15 amino acids. CDR1 MNHEY and CDR2 SVGAGI come from the germline V gene. J lost 2 bases, V lost 4 bases, and 5 bases had no gene match. CDR3 protein: CASSSRGRNTDTQYF. The CDR3, as DNA: TGTGCCAGCAGTTCCAGGGGGCGCAACACAGATACGCAGTATTTT.

This rearrangement joins TRBV11-3 to TRBJ2-2, with D tentatively TRBD1 (6 bases). The V and J ends lost 4 bases and 4 bases respectively, with 13 bases between them. This CDR3 has 15 residues. The V gene's germline CDR1 is SGHNT and CDR2 YENEEA. The CDR3: CASSSTTQGTGELFF. In nucleotides, the CDR3 is TGTGCCAGCAGCTCTACGACACAGGGCACCGGGGAGCTGTTTTTT.

The rearrangement links TRBV4-3 to TRBJ1-3; D is undetermined. The ends were cut back, 4 bases at V and 0 bases at J, with 16 bases in the middle. There are 17 residues in the CDR3. Germline V gene data show CDR1 as LGHNA and CDR2 as YSLEER. For the CDR3, the DNA is TGCGCCAGCAGCCCTACCAGCCCGGGTTTCTCTGGAAACACCATATATTTT. It is translated as CASSPTSPGFSGNTIYF.

This clonotype was recorded a few times. The chain recombines TRBV9 with TRBJ1-1; D not resolved. Germline values: CDR1 SGDLS, CDR2 YYNGEE. The CDR3 covers 14 residues. With 4 bases removed from V and 1 base from J, the gap between germline ends came to 11 bases. The CDR3 DNA follows: TGTGCCAGCAGCCCCTTCATGGGGAACACTGAAGCTTTCTTT. Protein: CASSPFMGNTEAFF.

This sequence joins TRBV7-3 and TRBJ1-2; D gene unclear. V lost 5 bases, J lost 8 bases, and 15 bases lay in between. The CDR3 is 13 residues long. CDR1 and CDR2 (germline): SGHTA, FQGTGA. The DNA for the CDR3 is TGTGCCAGCAGCCCCTTCCTTGAAGGGGGCTACACCTTC. It codes for CASSPFLEGGYTF.

This clonotype was counted many times. The V call is TRBV7-3, the J call TRBJ2-1, with 10 bases identical to TRBD1. The CDR3 totals 16 residues. The germline V gene has CDR1 SGHTA and CDR2 FQGTGA. The J segment lost 5 bases and the V segment lost 5 bases, leaving 9 bases of the junction unmatched. CDR3 sequence (DNA): TGTGCCAGCAGCCGGGGCGGGACAGGGGTGGACAATGAGCAGTTCTTC. Amino acid sequence: CASSRGGTGVDNEQFF. Together with reference TRBV7-3 and TRBJ2-1, the CDR3 gives the full variable domain: GAGVSQTPSNKVTEKGKYVELRCDPISGHTALYWYRQSLGQGPEFLIYFQGTGAADDSGLPNDRFFAVRPEGSVSTLKIQRTERGDSAVYLCASSRGGTGVDNEQFFGPGTRLTVL.

This clonotype was detected only a few times. The J gene is TRBJ2-7, the V gene TRBV20-1; D tentatively reads TRBD1 or TRBD2 (5 bases each). Per the germline V gene, CDR1 is DFQATT and CDR2 is SNEGSKA (reference sequence). The CDR3 is 11 residues long. Trimming removed 6 bases from V and 10 bases from J, with 16 bases in between. The CDR3 DNA sequence: TGCAGTGCGTCGCAGGGACCGGAACAGTACTTC. It specifies CSASQGPEQYF.

In its sample, this clonotype was seen a few times. CDR3 in amino acids: CASSGLAGGRETQYF. DNA of the CDR3: TGTGCCAGCAGTGGACTAGCGGGGGGCCGTGAGACCCAGTACTTC. The chain carries TRBV12-3 or TRBV12-4 and TRBJ2-5, with TRBD2 matching 14 bases. This CDR3 is built from 15 residues. The V and J ends lost 5 bases and 5 bases, in that order; junction bases with no gene match: 4.

V usage is TRBV28 and J usage is TRBJ1-2; unclear D gene. CDR3 length: 12 residues. Germline V lookup: CDR1 MDHEN, CDR2 SYDVKM. The ends were cut back, 2 bases at V and 6 bases at J, with 7 bases in the middle. DNA for the CDR3: TGTGCCAGCAGTTTAGTTCTTAATGGCTACACCTTC. Protein product: CASSLVLNGYTF.

The chain has TRBV7-6 and TRBJ2-1; TRBD2 agrees at 7 bases. Trimming at V came to 5 bases and at J to 0 bases, leaving 4 bases not matched to a gene. Germline V gives CDR1 SGHVS, CDR2 FNYEAQ. The CDR3 length is 15 residues. CDR3 sequence: CASSRSGNSYNEQFF. The CDR3 region has the DNA TGTGCCAGCAGCCGGAGCGGGAACTCCTACAATGAGCAGTTCTTC.

This clonotype was detected many times. The chain links TRBV5-5 to TRBJ1-3; weak D call: TRBD1 (6 bases). V gave up 2 bases and J gave up 0 bases, with 12 bases separating them. Per the germline V gene, CDR1 is SGHKS and CDR2 is YYEKEE (reference sequence). The CDR3 length is 16 residues. CDR3 sequence: CASSLGQTSSGNTIYF. For the CDR3, the DNA is TGTGCCAGCAGCTTAGGACAGACGAGCTCTGGAAACACCATATATTTT.

This clonotype was seen a handful of times. In DNA form, the CDR3 reads TGCGCCAGCAGCCAAGAGCGGGGACTCTATAGCAATCAGCCCCAGCATTTT. Its protein is CASSQERGLYSNQPQHF. The V gene is TRBV4-3, the J gene TRBJ1-5; D might be TRBD1 (5 bases). The V and J ends lost 0 bases and 0 bases respectively, with 12 bases between them. Germline lookup yields CDR1 LGHNA and CDR2 YSLEER. The CDR3 consists of 17 residues.

This clonotype was picked up a small number of times. The V call is TRBV18, the J call TRBJ1-2; a possible D gene is TRBD1 (6 bases). This CDR3 has 13 residues. Germline CDR1 and CDR2: KGHSH and LQKENI. Trimming left V 0 bases short and J 5 bases short, with 7 bases between. The chain's CDR3 is CASSPPRGYGYTF. In nucleotides, the CDR3 is TGTGCCAGCTCACCACCGAGGGGGTATGGCTACACCTTC. Variable domain in full (rest from reference TRBV18 and TRBJ1-2): NAGVMQNPRHLVRRRGQEARLRCSPMKGHSHVYWYRQLPEEGLKFMVYLQKENIIDESGMPKERFSAEFPKEGPSILRIQQVVRGDSAAYFCASSPPRGYGYTFGSGTRLTVV.

This clonotype was seen only a few times. J is TRBJ2-2 and V is TRBV20-1, with a possible D match to TRBD1 (6 bases). The CDR3 sequence is 14 residues long. V lost 5 bases to trimming and J lost 2 bases, with 12 bases between them. Per the germline V gene, CDR1 is DFQATT and CDR2 is SNEGSKA (reference sequence). In nucleotides, the CDR3 is TGCAGTGCTGATTCCGGGACAAACACCGGGGAGCTGTTTTTT. This translates into CSADSGTNTGELFF.

The rearrangement uses TRBV7-2 and TRBJ2-7; D is ambiguous. V was trimmed by 7 bases and J by 2 bases, leaving 15 bases between them. The germline CDR1 and CDR2 sequences are SGHTA and FQGNSA. CDR3 size: 14 residues. The CDR3 sequence: CASKRLGSTYEQYF. The CDR3 DNA sequence: TGTGCCAGCAAGAGACTGGGGTCAACCTACGAGCAGTACTTC. Full variable domain (remainder filled in from reference TRBV7-2 and TRBJ2-7): GAGVSQSPSNKVTEKGKDVELRCDPISGHTALYWYRQSLGQGLEFLIYFQGNSAPDKSGLPSDRFSAERTGGSVSTLTIQRTQQEDSAVYLCASKRLGSTYEQYFGPGTRLTVT.

This clonotype was seen more than once but under ten times. The gene calls are TRBV6-2 or TRBV6-3 and TRBJ2-7; 10 positions agree with TRBD2. Germline values: CDR1 MNHEY, CDR2 SVGEGT. This CDR3 contains 15 residues. The ends lost 4 bases at V and 3 bases at J; junction bases unmatched: 6. The CDR3 reads CASSSGRTSGYEQYV. CDR3 bases: TGTGCCAGCAGTTCGGGGCGGACTAGCGGCTACGAGCAGTACGTC.